In this sample, the clone carrying this TCR beta chain turned up once. The data were obtained in a study of control samples from healthy donors and cancer patients. The data were produced by immunoSEQ multiplex PCR, yet TCRdb's version contains in-frame clones alone and is incomplete. The sample consists of some 150,000 clones, more than 85% of them appearing once. The length of the CDR3 is 14 residues. V lost 6 bases to trimming and J lost 5 bases; unmatched junction nucleotides: 7. Looked up from germline, CDR1 is MNHEY and CDR2 is SMNVEV (reference sequence). The source material was blood. V usage is TRBV27 and J usage is TRBJ1-5; TRBD1 aligns across 7 bases. This TCR came from a man under 40 in good health. The CDR3, as DNA: TGTGCCAGCAGCAAACAGGGGAACCATCAGCCCCAGCATTTT. This codes for CASSKQGNHQPQHF.